A selection of T cell receptor beta chains follows, all from one sample in a study of blood T cell repertoires in COVID-19. Sequencing was performed with immunoSEQ multiplex PCR; in TCRdb, only in-frame clones are kept and a portion is missing. Altogether over 100,000 clones are present, around 86% being singletons, with the ten largest covering about 10%. Sample: peripheral blood. The receptors were sampled from a woman in her 70s with COVID-19, enrolled during active disease. The CDR3 runs from the conserved cysteine through the conserved F or W. Each record gives: J gene, V gene, clone size, D gene, CDR3 DNA, CDR3 protein. D genes are given only for firm matches. Clone size is not always given. Where it is, it says once, few, many or a class for expanded clones.

>TRBJ2-7|TRBV5-4|NA|NA
TGTGCCAGCAGCCTGGGGGAGTTGAGGGAGCAGTACTTC
CASSLGELREQYF
>TRBJ2-7|TRBV29-1|NA|NA
TGCAGCGTCCGCCCTTCAGGGTCCGACGAGCAGTACTTC
CSVRPSGSDEQYF
>TRBJ1-2|TRBV18|NA|NA
TGTGCCAGCTCACCCCGGGAGTCCTATGGCTACACCTTC
CASSPRESYGYTF
>TRBJ2-4|TRBV24-1|NA|NA
TGTGCCACCAGTGATTCGAGGGACAATAAAGCCAAAAACATTCAGTACTTC
CATSDSRDNKAKNIQYF
>TRBJ1-2|TRBV28|NA|NA
TGTGCCAGCAGTTTATCAGGTTATGGCTACACCTTC
CASSLSGYGYTF
>TRBJ2-1|TRBV7-9|NA|NA
TGTGCCAGCACCCTCGTTATGGGCAGTCCAAATGAGCAGTTCTTC
CASTLVMGSPNEQFF
>TRBJ2-1|TRBV7-8|NA|NA
TGTGCCAGCACCTCGACGAGGGCCTACAATGAGCAGTTCTTC
CASTSTRAYNEQFF
>TRBJ2-1|TRBV9|NA|TRBD2
TGTGCCAGCAGCGTAGGTGGGCTAGCGGGCGTCAATGAGCAGTTCTTC
CASSVGGLAGVNEQFF
>TRBJ2-7|TRBV30|NA|NA
TGTGCCTGTTCAGTAAGGAGCTCCTACGAGCAGTACTTC
CACSVRSSYEQYF
>TRBJ1-3|TRBV3-1/TRBV3-2|NA|NA
TGTGCCAGCAGCCAGCCGGGACAAAGAAACACCATATATTTT
CASSQPGQRNTIYF
>TRBJ2-2|TRBV2|NA|NA
TGTGCCAGCAGCCTCTTGGGGCAGGACACCGGGGAGCTGTTTTTT
CASSLLGQDTGELFF
>TRBJ2-5|TRBV9|NA|NA
TGTGCCAGCAGCGTTGGGGGGGCTCAGGAGACCCAGTACTTC
CASSVGGAQETQYF
>TRBJ2-2|TRBV6-5|NA|NA
TGTGCCAGCACCCGGGCAGGGACGAACACCGGGGAGCTGTTTTTT
CASTRAGTNTGELFF
>TRBJ1-2|TRBV21-1|NA|NA
TGTGCCAGCAGCAAATTTTTAGGGTCGCCGGGACAGTCTAACTATGGCTACACCTTC
CASSKFLGSPGQSNYGYTF
>TRBJ1-6|TRBV7-2|NA|TRBD1
TGTGCCAGCAGCTTCCGGGACAGGGATAATTCACCCCTCCACTTT
CASSFRDRDNSPLHF
>TRBJ1-2|TRBV6-1|NA|NA
TGTGCCAGCAGTGTATTCTTTCCGGGGATTGGGGACTATGGCTACACCTTC
CASSVFFPGIGDYGYTF
>TRBJ2-7|TRBV11-2|NA|TRBD2
TGTGCCAGCAGCTTAGATCTAGCGGGGGGGTCCTACGAGCAGTACTTC
CASSLDLAGGSYEQYF
>TRBJ1-2|TRBV5-1|NA|TRBD1
TGCGCCAGCAGCCAAACAGGGGAAGGCAACTATGGCTACACCTTC
CASSQTGEGNYGYTF
>TRBJ1-5|TRBV6-1|NA|TRBD1
TGTGCCAGCAGTGAAAGACAGGGTCTCCAGCATTTT
CASSERQGLQHF
>TRBJ2-7|TRBV29-1|NA|TRBD1
TGCAGCGTTGGACGGGACAGGGGTTTCTACGAGCAGTACTTC
CSVGRDRGFYEQYF
>TRBJ1-6|TRBV2|NA|NA
TGTGCCAGCACACCAGGGTGGGATAATTCACCCCTCCACTTT
CASTPGWDNSPLHF
>TRBJ1-2|TRBV6-5|NA|TRBD1
TGTGCCAGCAGTTACTCTGGACAGGGGAATGGCTACACCTTC
CASSYSGQGNGYTF
>TRBJ1-5|TRBV5-4|NA|NA
TGTGCCAGCAGCAGGGGAACAGAAAGCAATCAGCCCCAGCATTTT
CASSRGTESNQPQHF
>TRBJ2-1|TRBV4-2|NA|NA
TGTGCCAGCAGCCAAGAAACGAACCTCGGGGACAATGAGCAGTTCTTC
CASSQETNLGDNEQFF
>TRBJ1-2|TRBV6-5|NA|NA
TGTGCCAGCAGTTACTCCCATGACAGCCCTGGGCGTGGCTACACCTTC
CASSYSHDSPGRGYTF
>TRBJ1-1|TRBV28|NA|NA
TGTGCCAGCAGTGGACCCACGAGGGCCACTGAAGCTTTCTTT
CASSGPTRATEAFF
>TRBJ1-5|TRBV15|NA|TRBD1
TGTGCCACCAGCGGGGGGGACAGGGATGACCAGCCCCAGCATTTT
CATSGGDRDDQPQHF
>TRBJ2-7|TRBV2|NA|TRBD1
TGTGCCAGCAGTGAAGCGCGTGGGGGGACAGGGCAGTACTTC
CASSEARGGTGQYF
>TRBJ2-3|TRBV27|NA|TRBD1
TGTGCCAGCAGTTTCTCATCGGGACAGGAATTTTCAGATACGCAGTATTTT
CASSFSSGQEFSDTQYF
>TRBJ2-7|TRBV5-4|few|TRBD2
TGTGCCAGCACCAGGAGGGGAGGGCATCGGGAGCAGTACTTC
CASTRRGGHREQYF
>TRBJ2-7|TRBV7-2|NA|TRBD1
TGTGCCAGCAGTTCTGACAGGGCCTCCTACGAGCAGTACTTC
CASSSDRASYEQYF